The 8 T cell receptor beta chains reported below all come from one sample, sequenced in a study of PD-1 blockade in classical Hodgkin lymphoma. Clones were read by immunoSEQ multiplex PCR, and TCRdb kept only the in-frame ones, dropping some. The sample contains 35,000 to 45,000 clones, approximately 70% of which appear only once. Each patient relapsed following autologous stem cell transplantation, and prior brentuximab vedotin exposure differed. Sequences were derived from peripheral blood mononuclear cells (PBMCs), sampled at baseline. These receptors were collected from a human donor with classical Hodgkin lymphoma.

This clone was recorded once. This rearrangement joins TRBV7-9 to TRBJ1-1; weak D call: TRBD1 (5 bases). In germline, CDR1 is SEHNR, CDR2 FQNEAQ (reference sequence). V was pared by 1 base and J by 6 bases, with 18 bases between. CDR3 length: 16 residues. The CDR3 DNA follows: TGTGCCAGCAGCTTAGGCGCAGGGCCCCGGGGCGCTGAAGCTTTCTTT. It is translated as CASSLGAGPRGAEAFF.

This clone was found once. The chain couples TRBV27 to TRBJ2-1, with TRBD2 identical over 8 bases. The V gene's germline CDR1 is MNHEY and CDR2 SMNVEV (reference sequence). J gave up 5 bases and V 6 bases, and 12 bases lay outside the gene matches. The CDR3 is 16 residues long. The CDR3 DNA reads TGTGCCAGCAGCTACTCACGGGAGGGCCCCCACAATGAGCAGTTCTTC. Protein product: CASSYSREGPHNEQFF.

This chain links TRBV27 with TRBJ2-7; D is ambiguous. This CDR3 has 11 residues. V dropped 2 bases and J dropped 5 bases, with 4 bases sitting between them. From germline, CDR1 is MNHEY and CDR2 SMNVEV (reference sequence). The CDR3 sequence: CASSLGNEQYF. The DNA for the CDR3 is TGTGCCAGCAGTTTAGGGAACGAGCAGTACTTC.

The CDR3 DNA sequence: TGTGCCAGCAGTTACTCGGTGGGACTAGCCTACGAGCAGTACTTC. It codes for CASSYSVGLAYEQYF. V gene TRBV6-6 combines with J gene TRBJ2-7; 8 bases are shared with TRBD2. Germline CDR1 and CDR2: MNHNY and SVGAGI (reference sequence). Trimming took 0 bases from V and 2 from J; bases not matched to a gene: 3. The CDR3 contains 15 residues.

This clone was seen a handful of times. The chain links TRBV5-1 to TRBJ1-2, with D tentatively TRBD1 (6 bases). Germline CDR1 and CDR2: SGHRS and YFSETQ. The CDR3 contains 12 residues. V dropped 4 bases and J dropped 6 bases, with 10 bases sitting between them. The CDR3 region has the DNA TGCGCCAGCAGCCGGACAGCAGATGGCTACACCTTC. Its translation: CASSRTADGYTF.

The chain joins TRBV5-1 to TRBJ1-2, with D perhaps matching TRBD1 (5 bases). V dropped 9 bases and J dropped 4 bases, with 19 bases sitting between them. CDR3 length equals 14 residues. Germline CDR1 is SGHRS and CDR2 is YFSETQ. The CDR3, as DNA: TGCGCCACCTCGGACAATCCCCAGGCCTATGGCTACACCTTC. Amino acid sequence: CATSDNPQAYGYTF.

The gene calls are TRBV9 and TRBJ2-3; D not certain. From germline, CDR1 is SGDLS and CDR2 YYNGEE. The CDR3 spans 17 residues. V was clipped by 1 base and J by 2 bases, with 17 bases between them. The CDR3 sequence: CASSVPPDPFPTDTQYF. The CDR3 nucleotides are TGTGCCAGCAGCGTACCGCCTGACCCGTTTCCCACAGATACGCAGTATTTT.

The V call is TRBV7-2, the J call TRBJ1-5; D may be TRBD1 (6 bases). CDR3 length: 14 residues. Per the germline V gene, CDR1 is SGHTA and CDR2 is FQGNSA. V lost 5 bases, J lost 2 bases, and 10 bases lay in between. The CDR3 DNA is TGTGCCAGCAGCCCCGCAGGGGGCAATCAGCCCCAGCATTTT. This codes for CASSPAGGNQPQHF.